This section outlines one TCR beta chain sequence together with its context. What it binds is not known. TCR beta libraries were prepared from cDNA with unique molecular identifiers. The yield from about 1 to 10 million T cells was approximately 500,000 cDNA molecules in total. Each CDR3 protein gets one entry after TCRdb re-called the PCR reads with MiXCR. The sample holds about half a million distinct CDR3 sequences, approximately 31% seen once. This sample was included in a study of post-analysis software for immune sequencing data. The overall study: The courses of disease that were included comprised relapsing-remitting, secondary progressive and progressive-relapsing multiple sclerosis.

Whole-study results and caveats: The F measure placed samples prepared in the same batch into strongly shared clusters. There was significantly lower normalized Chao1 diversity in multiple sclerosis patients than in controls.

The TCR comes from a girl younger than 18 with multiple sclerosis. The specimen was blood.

This CDR3 is CAISESSLFSNQPQHF. For the CDR3, the DNA is TGTGCCATCAGTGAGTCGAGTCTGTTTAGCAATCAGCCCCAGCATTTT. The rearrangement uses TRBV10-3 and TRBJ1-5; D call uncertain. CDR3 length: 16 residues. Trimming cost V 0 bases and J 0 bases, with 9 bases left between them. Germline V gene lookup returns CDR1 ENHRY and CDR2 SYGVKD.